This T cell receptor (beta chain) was documented in a study of graft-versus-host responses after intestinal transplantation. Regarding the study as a whole: Allografts carried high graft-versus-host to host-versus-graft clonal ratios in patients having graft-donor T cell macrochimerism.

Concerning this clone: No antigen is known for it.

Generated by immunoSEQ multiplex PCR, the TCRdb table keeps only in-frame clones and is missing some. The sample includes approximately 90,000 clones, about 93% seen only once; the top ten take 1.5% to 2.5%. This CDR3 has 12 residues. Trimming pared 5 bases from V and 5 bases from J, leaving 9 bases between. The germline V gene encodes CDR1 SEHNR and CDR2 FQNEAQ (reference sequence). Sample: unstimulated CD8+ T cells sorted from spleen or lymph node cells, taken before intestinal transplant. The J gene is TRBJ1-1, the V gene TRBV7-9; D is unresolved. This TCR derives from a human donor who received an intestinal transplant. CDR3 sequence: CASSRGRTEAFF. In nucleotides, the CDR3 is TGTGCCAGCAGCCGGGGTCGGACTGAAGCTTTCTTT.